The entry below describes one TCR beta chain. CDR3 length: 12 amino acids. Germline assignment: CDR1 MNHEY and CDR2 SVGEGT. After re-calling the 5' RACE reads, TCRdb lists one entry per CDR3 protein, DNA absent. The sample shows fewer than 200,000 distinct CDR3 sequences, and approximately 3% sits with its ten largest clones. This specimen comes from a study of monozygotic twins with inflammatory bowel disease. The chain links TRBV6-2 or TRBV6-3 to TRBJ2-1. This TCR was recovered from a human donor with ulcerative colitis or Crohn's disease, or a healthy co-twin of an affected twin (not recorded which). Sequencing used blood. The CDR3 protein is CASSYPEPEQFF.